The 10 T cell receptor beta chains below were found in one sample sequenced in a study of T cell responses to AZD1222 COVID-19 vaccine. Assay: immunoSEQ multiplex PCR; the TCRdb copy retains only in-frame clones and omits some. The data show 120,000 or so clones, about 87% seen once. This specimen consisted of peripheral blood, obtained on day 0 of AZD1222 vaccination. The receptor set was obtained from an adult in good health.

Only one count was recorded for this clone. This chain joins TRBV16 and TRBJ2-3, with 9 bases that match TRBD1. V was clipped by 3 bases and J by 5 bases; unmatched bases: 9. The CDR3 extends over 16 amino acids. Germline CDR1 is KGHSY and CDR2 is FQNENV. Here the CDR3 DNA reads TGTGCCAGCAGCCAGGGACTACAGGGGGCAGAAGATACGCAGTATTTT. It codes for CASSQGLQGAEDTQYF. Filled out from reference TRBV16 and TRBJ2-3, the complete variable domain reads GEEVAQTPKHLVRGEGQKAKLYCAPIKGHSYVFWYQQVLKNEFKFLISFQNENVFDETGMPKERFSAKCLPNSPCSLEIQATKLEDSAVYFCASSQGLQGAEDTQYFGPGTRLTVL.

This clone was detected only a few times. The chain is built from TRBV19 and TRBJ1-5, with D uncertain. V dropped 5 bases and J dropped 0 bases, with 11 bases sitting between them. CDR3 size: 15 residues. Germline assignment: CDR1 LNHDA and CDR2 SQIVND (reference sequence). As DNA, the CDR3 is TGTGCCAGTAGTTTGGACGGATATAGCAATCAGCCCCAGCATTTT. Translated: CASSLDGYSNQPQHF. The full variable domain, rest sourced from reference TRBV19 and TRBJ1-5, is DGGITQSPKYLFRKEGQNVTLSCEQNLNHDAMYWYRQDPGQGLRLIYYSQIVNDFQKGDIAEGYSVSREKKESFPLTVTSAQKNPTAFYLCASSLDGYSNQPQHFGDGTRLSIL.

V gene TRBV7-3 combines with J gene TRBJ2-2, with D possibly TRBD2 on 6 matching bases. Germline assignment: CDR1 SGHTA and CDR2 FQGTGA. The CDR3 has 15 amino acids. The ends were cut back, 7 bases at V and 0 bases at J, with 12 bases in the middle. As DNA, the CDR3 is TGTGCCAGCACCCAGGGACTTGCGAACACCGGGGAGCTGTTTTTT. Translation: CASTQGLANTGELFF.

The chain combines TRBV6-1 with TRBJ1-2; D is unclear. CDR3 size: 14 residues. V was trimmed by 2 bases and J by 6 bases, leaving 13 bases between them. From germline, CDR1 is MNHNS and CDR2 SASEGT. DNA for the CDR3: TGTGCCAGCAGTGAAATTGGCCCCGAGGATGGCTACACCTTC. Translation gives CASSEIGPEDGYTF.

V and J are TRBV27 and TRBJ1-1, with a possible D match to TRBD1 (5 bases). V was clipped by 2 bases and J by 6 bases, with 13 bases between them. This CDR3 is 14 amino acids long. Germline CDR1 and CDR2: MNHEY and SMNVEV (reference sequence). The CDR3 spells CASSLPGTTSEAFF. The CDR3 region has the DNA TGTGCCAGCAGTTTACCGGGGACGACCTCTGAAGCTTTCTTT.

The J gene is TRBJ1-5, the V gene TRBV6-2 or TRBV6-3; D is undetermined. The CDR3 totals 12 residues. Per the germline V gene, CDR1 is MNHEY and CDR2 is SVGEGT. The V end was cut by 2 bases, the J end by 5 bases, with 4 bases between. CDR3 residues: CASSYGDQPQHF. CDR3 DNA sequence: TGTGCCAGCAGTTACGGGGATCAGCCCCAGCATTTT.

This clone was counted once. The V call is TRBV5-1, the J call TRBJ2-1; TRBD2 matches 13 bases. Per germline, CDR1 SGHRS and CDR2 YFSETQ. This CDR3 has 16 residues. V shed 6 bases, J shed 2 bases, and the junction held 5 bases outside the gene matches. CDR3 residues: CASKGGLAGTYNEQFF. Here the CDR3 DNA reads TGCGCCAGCAAGGGGGGACTAGCGGGGACCTACAATGAGCAGTTCTTC.

The V call is TRBV4-1, the J call TRBJ1-5; unclear D gene. The CDR3 runs to 16 residues. Germline values: CDR1 MGHRA, CDR2 YSYEKL. V lost 1 base and J lost 3, with 13 bases in between. The CDR3 protein is CASSQGVIWVNQPQHF. The CDR3 DNA sequence: TGCGCCAGCAGCCAAGGAGTCATATGGGTCAATCAGCCCCAGCATTTT.

This chain uses TRBV12-3 or TRBV12-4 with TRBJ1-4; D is uncertain. This CDR3 has 13 amino acids. Trimming pared 6 bases from V and 8 bases from J, leaving 13 bases between. The chain's CDR3 is CASSPRAGEKLFF. DNA for the CDR3: TGTGCCAGCAGCCCTCGGGCGGGGGAAAAACTGTTTTTT.

The chain couples TRBV5-1 to TRBJ2-2; tentative D call: TRBD1 (6 bases). The germline V gene encodes CDR1 SGHRS and CDR2 YFSETQ. Deletions cut 4 bases from V and 9 bases from J, with 22 bases between. This CDR3 is built from 16 residues. CDR3 coding DNA: TGCGCCAGCAGCAACGGCGTGGGGGCGGCAAGCCGGGAGCTGTTTTTT. Its translation is CASSNGVGAASRELFF.